This T cell receptor beta chain originates from a study of blood T cells in healthy people across ages. Study summary: About one barcoded beta molecule per two T cells was captured by template switching.

Using a J-beta primer mix together with a sample-barcoded 5' primer, a second PCR was run for roughly 6 to 12 cycles. The template-switch adaptor, which had 12 random nucleotides, put a tag on each cDNA molecule. TCRdb re-called the 5' RACE reads with MiXCR, one entry per CDR3 protein. In the table there are around 850,000 distinct CDR3 sequences, under 40% of which are singletons. The draw of peripheral blood yielded ten milliliters from each donor. With regard to this clonotype: As yet, its antigen is unknown. Given a much more abundant clone one base away, this may be a read error.

Findings and caveats of the study: Getting older went along with TCR beta diversity per million T cells dropping roughly linearly.

The V and J ends lost 2 bases and 13 bases respectively, with 18 bases between them. Germline CDR1 and CDR2: LNHNV and YYDKDF (reference sequence). This CDR3 region has 14 residues. This sequence was found in a young man in good health. The rearrangement joins TRBV15 to TRBJ2-1, with a tentative D call TRBD2 (5 bases). The sequencing input was blood. CDR3 in amino acids: CATSRNGLQETQFF. The CDR3 DNA is TGTGCCACCAGCAGAAACGGACTCCAAGAGACCCAGTTCTTC.